The sequence of this T cell receptor beta chain was determined in a study of molecular identifiers for immune sequencing clone quantification. Via MiXCR, TCRdb re-called the PCR reads, giving one row per CDR3 protein. The sample holds 400,000 to 600,000 distinct CDR3 sequences, around 23% seen once. V lost 4 bases, J lost 0 bases, and 12 bases lay in between. The CDR3 consists of 15 residues. CDR1 and CDR2 from the germline V gene are SGDLS and YYNGEE. This clonotype was observed many times. Material for sequencing was naive CD8+ T cells from blood, with Jurkat cell RNA spiked in. As to subset: FACS-sorted CD8+CD4-CCR7+CD45RA+ naive T cells. The genes are TRBV9 and TRBJ2-3, with D possibly being TRBD1 (6 bases). This TCR derives from a human donor in good health. Some libraries in this study had Jurkat cell RNA spiked in. The CDR3 loop is CASSSGQLSTDTQYF. CDR3 in DNA: TGTGCCAGCAGCTCTGGACAGCTTAGCACAGATACGCAGTATTTT.